This T cell receptor (beta chain) is from a study of radiation and T cells in renal cell carcinoma (dated by TCRdb to 2019 to 2021). Some background on the complete study: Samples were obtained from a clinical trial, in which 15 Gy stereotactic body radiation therapy was delivered to primary renal cell carcinomas and nephrectomy was performed 4 weeks later. In the 40 to 55 samples combined, some 4,000,000 unique CDR3 nucleotide sequences were found, encoding approximately 2,900,000 unique CDR3 amino acid sequences. In total, approximately 53 samples, comprising around 26 tumors and 27 peripheral blood samples, were subjected to TCR beta sequencing. Beyond this particular receptor, the publication reports: Changes in the blood repertoire were not tracked past 4 weeks after treatment. In blood, the top tumor clonotypes increased between baseline and 2 weeks post-radiation and then shrank by 4 weeks, which suggests that tumor-resident clones expanded only transiently. Effects of radiation dose or scheduling on the TCR repertoire could not be addressed with the single-armed trial design. Because no pretreatment tumor biopsies were available, whether clonotypes were present in the tumor at baseline could not be determined.

The immunoSEQ kit was used, according to the manufacturer's recommendations, to generate TCR beta libraries from genomic DNA. To prepare libraries, a first multiplex PCR with proprietary primers was run, followed by a second PCR that added unique barcodes, and a bead cleanup was done after each round. A positive control reaction and a negative control reaction, both provided in the kit, were run with every batch of samples. The final libraries were assessed on an Agilent 4200 TapeStation D1000 ScreenTape, pooled by volume, and quantified by qPCR. Sequencing ran on an Illumina NextSeq500 with a MidOutput 150-cycle cartridge, using 156 Read1 and 15 Index1 cycles with kit custom primers. The pooled library was loaded at around 1.1 pM with roughly 20% PhiX control spiked in. The source study handled its data this way. The vendor-processed data were analyzed in R, and a clonotype was defined as all T cells that share the same CDR3 nucleotide sequence. For clone abundance analyses, frequencies were normalized to the 10,000 most abundant clones per sample. Public T cell clones, which averaged fewer than five per sample, were excluded before analysis. A difference in abundance of at least 32-fold between compartments was used to define tumor-enriched and baseline blood-enriched clonotypes. A beta-binomial differential abundance model was used to identify clonotypes that expanded or contracted between blood time points. Tumor-blood repertoire similarity was measured with the Baroni-Urbani and Buser coefficient, and groups were compared using two-tailed Wilcoxon tests in R. The immuneACCESS repertoire file appears here via TCRdb, limited to in-frame rearrangements. These files lack a portion of the clones; in checked studies, under half of the deficit traces to unresolved V genes, and the cause of the others is not known. Clone size and the V and J calls come from that table; the DNA yielded D and trimming. The sample data list 140,000 to 150,000 clones, and around 89% of these were observed just once. 4.1% of the sample lies in the top ten.

Read against the paper, the sample's time point label means: baseline pretreatment blood. Reading the label with the study, this specimen's treatment or condition is: 15 Gy SBRT to primary tumor, nephrectomy 4 weeks later. To follow tumor-enriched clonotypes, peripheral blood was collected serially from radiation-treated patients at baseline and again at 2 weeks and 4 weeks after SBRT. All patients had renal cell carcinoma with clear cell pathology. Genomic DNA for TCR sequencing was prepared using the QIAamp DNA Blood Mini Kit (Qiagen). The analyses included just those samples that passed every quality control check. Comment on this clone: The clone's antigen remains unknown. No base quality values were provided; no much bigger clone lies one nucleotide off.

Measured from the cysteine to the phenylalanine, the CDR3 is 15 residues long. The sequence is cut down to CDR3 DNA, 45 bases in frame from base 1. V is pruned by 8 bases and J by 1 base, leaving 7 bases of the junction without a gene match. Via the germline V gene, CDR1 is MNHNS and CDR2 SASEGT. The receptor was isolated from a woman in her seventies with renal cell carcinoma. The V gene is TRBV6-1 and the J gene is TRBJ1-1; TRBD1 matches 10 bases in the middle. This material consisted of blood, taken from a patient whose treatment included radiotherapy and nephrectomy. The encoded CDR3 is CASSDRGLKNTEAFF. The DNA reads TGTGCCAGCTCCGACAGGGGGCTAAAGAACACTGAAGCTTTCTTT.